The entry below describes one TCR beta chain. Its antigen is currently not known. Nothing much larger sits one base from this clone, and base qualities are not available. For TCRbeta CDR3 sequencing, genomic DNA from the sorted cells was extracted using the QIAGEN DNeasy Blood and Tissue Kit. High-throughput TCRbeta CDR3 sequencing, including PCR amplification with bias correction and internal controls, was performed commercially through immunoSEQ. Turning to the authors' computational methods: A unique productive TCRbeta sequence was defined by the CDR3 nucleotide sequence when primers matched, and otherwise by the CDR3 amino acid sequence together with the Vbeta and Jbeta genes. To correct sorting error, sequences shared between sorted populations at a frequency ratio of 2:1 or less were removed; the rest were assigned to the higher population. Donor-reactive sequences were defined as at least 5-fold expanded in CFSE-low cells versus unstimulated cells, with frequency of at least 0.01% in CFSE-low cells. Repertoire divergence was quantified by Jensen-Shannon divergence calculated from the top 100 TCRbeta sequences ranked by frequency. For samples with multiple sequencing runs, sorting error was corrected separately for each run before the runs were pooled. TCRdb's version of the immuneACCESS table is confined to in-frame rearrangements and falls short of the full clone set. An unresolved V gene accounts for under half of the shortfall where checked; the remainder is of unknown origin. V, J and clone size are taken as reported in that table, and D and trimming were inferred from the DNA itself. Recorded for this sample are some 110,000 clones; 92% of them occurred a single time. The ten largest clones capture approximately 0.6% of the sample.

Thawed PBMCs were FACS-sorted into unstimulated Tregs (CD4+CD25+CD127-), CD4+ non-Tregs (CD4+CD25-), CD4 cells and CD8 cells. Healthy control blood was obtained either as purchased buffy coats or from healthy volunteers. Healthy control blood was processed by Ficoll density gradient to PBMCs and cryopreserved; patient PBMCs were collected before and after transplant. The CDR3 runs 14 residues from the cysteine to the phenylalanine. Only the CDR3 region is kept as DNA, spanning 42 bases read in frame from base 1. The germline V gene (reference sequence) yields SEHNR for CDR1 and FQNEAQ for CDR2. Trimming costs V 3 bases and J 8 bases, and their ends lie 14 bases apart. This record comes from a study of Tregs in tolerant kidney transplant recipients (dated 2019 in TCRdb). Describing the broader study: The study applied TCRbeta sequencing to find donor-specific regulatory T cells before combined kidney and bone marrow transplantation and then followed those same cells after transplant. Several methods of expanding Tregs specific for an allogeneic donor were compared by TCRbeta repertoire sequencing in a few healthy controls. The paper's findings and limits, for the study overall: The study was limited by small patient numbers, and the findings need validation in larger populations and under other immunosuppression protocols. Biological reproducibility was not examined directly, but technical replication error appeared to be minimal. The most biologically relevant and donor-specific TCRbeta repertoire appeared to be identified by expanding Tregs with activated donor B cells.

This chain joins TRBV7-9 to TRBJ2-1; the D gene is possibly TRBD2, with 7 bases matching. This TCR was recovered from a human donor in good health. The sequenced material came from CD4+ T cells from blood. The CDR3 region: CASSFEGGQYEQFF. The DNA reads as follows: TGTGCCAGCAGCTTCGAGGGGGGGCAGTATGAGCAGTTCTTC.